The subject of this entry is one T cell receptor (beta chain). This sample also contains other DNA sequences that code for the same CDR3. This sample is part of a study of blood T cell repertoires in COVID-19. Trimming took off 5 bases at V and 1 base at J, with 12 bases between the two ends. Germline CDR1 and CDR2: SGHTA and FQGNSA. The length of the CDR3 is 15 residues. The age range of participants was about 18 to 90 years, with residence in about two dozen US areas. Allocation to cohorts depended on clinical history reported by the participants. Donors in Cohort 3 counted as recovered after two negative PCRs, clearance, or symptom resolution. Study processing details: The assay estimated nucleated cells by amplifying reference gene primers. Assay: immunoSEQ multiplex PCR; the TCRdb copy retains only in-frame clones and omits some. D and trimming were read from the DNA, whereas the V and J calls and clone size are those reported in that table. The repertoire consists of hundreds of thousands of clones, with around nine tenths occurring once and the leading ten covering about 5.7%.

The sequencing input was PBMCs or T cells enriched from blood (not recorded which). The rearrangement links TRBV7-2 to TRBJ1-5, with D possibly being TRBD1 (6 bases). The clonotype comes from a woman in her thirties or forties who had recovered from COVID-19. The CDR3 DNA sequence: TGTGCCAGCAGCCCTAGGGGGGGAAGCAATCAGCCCCAGCATTTT. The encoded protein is CASSPRGGSNQPQHF.